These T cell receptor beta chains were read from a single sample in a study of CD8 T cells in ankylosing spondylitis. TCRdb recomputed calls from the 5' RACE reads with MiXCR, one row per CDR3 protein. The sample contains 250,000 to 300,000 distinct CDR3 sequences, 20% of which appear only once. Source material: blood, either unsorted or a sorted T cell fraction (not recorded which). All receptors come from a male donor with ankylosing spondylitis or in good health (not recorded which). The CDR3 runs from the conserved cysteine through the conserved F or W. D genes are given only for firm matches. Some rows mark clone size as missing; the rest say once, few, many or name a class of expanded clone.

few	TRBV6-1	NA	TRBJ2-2	CASLGPERNTGELFF	TGTGCCAGCCTAGGGCCGGAGAGGAACACCGGGGAGCTGTTTTTT
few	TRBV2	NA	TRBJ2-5	CASSVGAPVGQETQYF	TGTGCCAGCAGTGTCGGGGCCCCGGTTGGCCAAGAGACCCAGTACTTC
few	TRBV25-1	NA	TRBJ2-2	CASSDLGAWTGELFF	TGTGCCAGCAGTGACCTGGGAGCGTGGACCGGGGAGCTGTTTTTT
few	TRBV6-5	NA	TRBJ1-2	CASSYRGGYGYTF	TGTGCCAGCAGTTACAGGGGGGGCTATGGCTACACCTTC
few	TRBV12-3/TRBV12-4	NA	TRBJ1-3	CASSLWGRRDTIYF	TGTGCCAGCAGTTTATGGGGCCGTAGAGACACCATATATTTT
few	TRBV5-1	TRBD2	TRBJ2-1	CASSSGTSGRAYNEQFF	TGCGCCAGCAGCTCGGGGACTAGCGGGAGGGCCTACAATGAGCAGTTCTTC
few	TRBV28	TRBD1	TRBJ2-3	CATQGGTDTQYF	TGTGCCACACAGGGGGGCACAGATACGCAGTATTTT
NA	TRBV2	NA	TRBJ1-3	CASQGPSGNTIYF	TGTGCCAGCCAGGGACCCTCTGGAAACACCATATATTTT
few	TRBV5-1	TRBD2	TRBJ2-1	CASSFPGLAGVNEQFF	TGCGCCAGCAGCTTTCCGGGACTAGCGGGAGTTAATGAGCAGTTCTTC
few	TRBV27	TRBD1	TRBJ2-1	CASSLGDRATEQFF	TGTGCCAGCAGTTTAGGGGACAGGGCGACTGAGCAGTTCTTC
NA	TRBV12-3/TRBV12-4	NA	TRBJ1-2	CASSLLMVRGNYGYTF	TGTGCCAGCAGTTTACTTATGGTACGGGGGAACTATGGCTACACCTTC
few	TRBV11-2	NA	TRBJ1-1	CASSLEGVNTEAFF	TGTGCCAGCAGCTTAGAAGGGGTTAACACTGAAGCTTTCTTT
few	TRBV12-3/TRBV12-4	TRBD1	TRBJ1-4	CASSPRDRDEKLFF	TGTGCCAGCAGTCCCCGGGACAGGGACGAAAAACTGTTTTTT
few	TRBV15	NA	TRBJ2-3	CATSSDRHPTDTQYF	TGTGCCACCAGCAGCGACAGGCATCCTACAGATACGCAGTATTTT
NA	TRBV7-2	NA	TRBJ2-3	CASTKRGVSTDTQYF	TGTGCCAGCACCAAAAGAGGAGTAAGCACAGATACGCAGTATTTT
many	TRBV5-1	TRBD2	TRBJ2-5	CASSYRTSGEETQYF	TGCGCCAGCAGCTACAGGACTAGCGGAGAAGAGACCCAGTACTTC
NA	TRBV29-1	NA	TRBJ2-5	CSVSLEGETQYF	TGCAGCGTTTCTCTGGAAGGGGAGACCCAGTACTTC
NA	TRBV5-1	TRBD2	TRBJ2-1	CASSLPGLAGDNEQFF	TGCGCCAGCAGCTTACCGGGACTAGCGGGAGACAATGAGCAGTTCTTC
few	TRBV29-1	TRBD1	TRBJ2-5	CSVTGTGGGETQYF	TGCAGCGTTACTGGGACAGGGGGCGGAGAGACCCAGTACTTC
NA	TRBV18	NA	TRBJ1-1	CASSPPSARGMNTEAFF	TGTGCCAGCTCACCACCGTCGGCCCGGGGGATGAACACTGAAGCTTTCTTT
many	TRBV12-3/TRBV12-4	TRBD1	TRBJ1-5	CASSFSGGYQPQHF	TGTGCCAGCAGTTTTTCAGGGGGGTACCAGCCCCAGCATTTT
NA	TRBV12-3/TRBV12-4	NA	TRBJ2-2	CASRTSGGSNTGELFF	TGTGCCAGCAGAACCTCCGGGGGCAGTAACACCGGGGAGCTGTTTTTT
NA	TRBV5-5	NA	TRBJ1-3	CSSSQEDLSGNTIYF	TGTTCCAGCAGCCAAGAGGATCTCTCTGGAAACACCATATATTTT
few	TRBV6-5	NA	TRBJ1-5	CASSHSLGSNQPQHF	TGTGCCAGCAGCCACTCATTGGGGAGCAATCAGCCCCAGCATTTT
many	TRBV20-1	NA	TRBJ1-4	CSARGPQGEKLFF	TGCAGTGCTAGAGGTCCCCAAGGGGAAAAACTGTTTTTT
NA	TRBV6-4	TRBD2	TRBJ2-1	CASSEGAGPYPYNEQFF	TGTGCCAGCAGTGAAGGAGCGGGACCTTACCCTTACAATGAGCAGTTCTTC
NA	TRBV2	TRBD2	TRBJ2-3	CASSLERGGWDTQYF	TGTGCCAGCAGCCTTGAGCGGGGGGGATGGGATACGCAGTATTTT
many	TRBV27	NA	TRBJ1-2	CASNKNGPTGAQF	TGTGCCAGCAACAAAAACGGGCCGACAGGCGCACAGTTC
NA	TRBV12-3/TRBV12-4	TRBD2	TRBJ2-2	CASSPSTSGGLSGELFF	TGTGCCAGCAGCCCTTCGACTAGCGGGGGTCTTAGCGGGGAGCTGTTTTTT
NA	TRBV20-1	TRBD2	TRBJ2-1	CSASDSGRARNEQFF	TGCAGTGCTAGTGATAGCGGGAGGGCCCGGAATGAGCAGTTCTTC
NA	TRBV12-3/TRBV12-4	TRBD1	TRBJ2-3	CASSPGTGRDTQYF	TGTGCCAGCAGTCCCGGGACAGGGCGAGATACGCAGTATTTT
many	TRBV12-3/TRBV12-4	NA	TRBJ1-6	CASSTRQTGLQNSPLHF	TGTGCCAGCAGTACTCGACAAACGGGACTGCAAAATTCACCCCTCCACTTT
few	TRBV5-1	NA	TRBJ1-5	CASSLDGRASNQPQHF	TGCGCCAGCAGCTTGGATGGCAGGGCGAGCAATCAGCCCCAGCATTTT
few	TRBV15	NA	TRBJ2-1	CATNNRGGNEQFF	TGTGCCACCAACAACAGGGGGGGGAATGAGCAGTTCTTC
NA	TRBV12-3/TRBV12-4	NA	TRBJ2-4	CASRGRDNIQYF	TGTGCCAGCAGGGGAAGGGACAACATTCAGTACTTC
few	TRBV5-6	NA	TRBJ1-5	CASSLGRQFNQPQHF	TGTGCCAGCAGCTTGGGCCGGCAGTTCAATCAGCCCCAGCATTTT
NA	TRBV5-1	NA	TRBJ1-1	CASSAWTGTEAFF	TGCGCCAGCAGCGCTTGGACGGGCACTGAAGCTTTCTTT
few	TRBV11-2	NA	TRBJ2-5	CASSDRQLNQETQYF	TGTGCCAGCAGCGACCGACAGCTAAACCAAGAGACCCAGTACTTC